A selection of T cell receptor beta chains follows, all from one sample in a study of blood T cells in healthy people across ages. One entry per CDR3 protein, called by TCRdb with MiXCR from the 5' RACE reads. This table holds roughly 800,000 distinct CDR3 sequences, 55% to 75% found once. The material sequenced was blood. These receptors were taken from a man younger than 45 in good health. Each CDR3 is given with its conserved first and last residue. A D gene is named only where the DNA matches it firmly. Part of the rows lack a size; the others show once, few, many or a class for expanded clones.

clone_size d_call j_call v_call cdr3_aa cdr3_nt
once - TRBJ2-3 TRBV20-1 CSARVNRVGTDTQYF TGCAGTGCTAGAGTAAACAGGGTTGGCACAGATACGCAGTATTTT
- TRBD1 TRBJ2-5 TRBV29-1 CSVEGDRAGTQYF TGCAGCGTTGAGGGGGACAGGGCAGGAACCCAGTACTTC
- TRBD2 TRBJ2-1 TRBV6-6 CASSRDPGLPYNEQFF TGTGCCAGCAGTCGCGACCCGGGACTACCCTACAATGAGCAGTTCTTC
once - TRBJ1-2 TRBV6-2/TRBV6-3 CASSYEDMGVRGGYTF TGTGCCAGCAGTTACGAAGATATGGGGGTACGGGGCGGCTACACCTTC
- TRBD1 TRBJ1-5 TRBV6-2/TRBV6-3 CASSDRGNQPQHF TGTGCCAGCTCTGACAGGGGCAATCAGCCCCAGCATTTT
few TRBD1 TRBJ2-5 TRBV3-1 CASSRVTGQETQYF TGTGCCAGCAGCCGAGTGACAGGGCAGGAGACCCAGTACTTC
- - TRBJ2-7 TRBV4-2 CASSQETYNEQYF TGTGCCAGCAGCCAAGAAACCTACAATGAGCAGTACTTC
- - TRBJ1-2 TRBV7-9 CASSPGRNFYGYTF TGTGCCAGCAGCCCGGGACGGAACTTTTATGGCTACACCTTC
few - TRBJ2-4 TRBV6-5 CASSYRDAWGDIQYF TGTGCCAGCAGTTACCGGGACGCGTGGGGGGACATTCAGTACTTC
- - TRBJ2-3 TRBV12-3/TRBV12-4 CASRYRSDTQYF TGTGCCAGCAGATACCGATCGGATACGCAGTATTTT
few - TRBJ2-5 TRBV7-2 CASSSFSGTETQYF TGTGCCAGCAGCTCCTTTTCAGGGACGGAGACCCAGTACTTC
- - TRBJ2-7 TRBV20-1 CSAGKTVNYEQYF TGCAGTGCTGGAAAGACGGTCAATTACGAGCAGTACTTC
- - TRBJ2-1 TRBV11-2 CASSFLEINEQFF TGTGCCAGCAGCTTCCTAGAGATCAATGAGCAGTTCTTC
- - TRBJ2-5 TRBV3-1 CASSQGGATGEQYF TGTGCCAGCAGCCAAGGCGGGGCGACTGGGGAGCAGTACTTC
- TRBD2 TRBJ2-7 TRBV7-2 CASSLAPLTSGASYEQYF TGTGCCAGCAGCTTAGCTCCTCTGACTAGCGGGGCCTCCTACGAGCAGTACTTC
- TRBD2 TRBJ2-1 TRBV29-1 CSVERRGGYNEQFF TGCAGCGTTGAAAGGCGGGGGGGGTACAATGAGCAGTTCTTC
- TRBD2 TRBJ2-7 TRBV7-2 CASSFISGDSYEQYF TGTGCCAGCAGCTTCATTAGCGGGGACTCCTACGAGCAGTACTTC
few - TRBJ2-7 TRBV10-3 CAISKNSVDEQYF TGTGCCATCAGTAAGAACAGTGTGGACGAGCAGTACTTC
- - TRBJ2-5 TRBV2 CASGRLGARETQYF TGTGCCAGCGGCCGACTGGGCGCTAGGGAGACCCAGTACTTC
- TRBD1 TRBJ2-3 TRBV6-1 CASRVDRGWSDTQYF TGTGCCAGCAGGGTGGACAGGGGCTGGTCGGATACGCAGTATTTT
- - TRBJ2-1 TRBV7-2 CASSTSTEQFF TGTGCCAGCAGCACCAGCACGGAGCAGTTCTTC
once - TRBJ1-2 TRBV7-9 CASSQGRNGYTF TGTGCCAGCAGCCAGGGGAGGAATGGCTACACCTTC
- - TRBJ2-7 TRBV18 CASSRPQGNPYEQYF TGTGCCAGCTCCAGGCCTCAGGGCAACCCCTACGAGCAGTACTTC
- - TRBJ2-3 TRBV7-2 CASSSRRGRDTQYF TGTGCCAGCAGCTCCCGTCGGGGCAGAGATACGCAGTATTTT
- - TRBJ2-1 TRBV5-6 CASSLGGIRYHEQFF TGTGCCAGCAGCTTGGGGGGGATACGGTACCATGAGCAGTTCTTC
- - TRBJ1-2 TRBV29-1 CSIQWGFGGYTF TGCAGCATCCAGTGGGGGTTTGGCGGCTACACCTTC
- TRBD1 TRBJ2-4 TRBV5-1 CASSLDPGGNIQYF TGCGCCAGCAGCTTGGACCCAGGGGGAAACATTCAGTACTTC
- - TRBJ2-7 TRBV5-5 CASSPQGTLPHEQYF TGTGCCAGCAGCCCACAGGGGACTTTGCCCCACGAGCAGTACTTC
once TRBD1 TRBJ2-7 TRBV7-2 CASSLAGGTGGYNEQYF TGTGCCAGCAGCTTAGCGGGAGGGACAGGGGGGTATAACGAGCAGTACTTC
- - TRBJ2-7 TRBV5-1 CASSLRDMRLTYEQYF TGCGCCAGCAGCCTTAGGGATATGCGGCTCACCTATGAGCAGTACTTC
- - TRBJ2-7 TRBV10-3 CAVSDRDGGGNVACEQYF TGTGCCGTCAGTGATAGGGACGGTGGGGGGAACGTCGCCTGCGAGCAGTACTTC
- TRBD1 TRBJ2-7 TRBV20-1 CSAAPGQGSSYEQYF TGCAGTGCTGCGCCGGGACAGGGAAGCTCCTACGAGCAGTACTTC
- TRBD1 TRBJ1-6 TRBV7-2 CASSPVGTGGSPLHF TGTGCCAGCAGCCCCGTAGGGACAGGGGGTTCACCCCTCCACTTT
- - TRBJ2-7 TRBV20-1 CSARALSGLYEQYF TGCAGTGCCCGAGCATTATCGGGTCTCTACGAGCAGTACTTC
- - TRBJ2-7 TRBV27 CASSLRGRNYEQYF TGTGCCAGCAGTTTACGAGGGAGGAACTACGAGCAGTACTTC
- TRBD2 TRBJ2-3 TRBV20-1 CSASGRTSGSWTQYF TGCAGTGCATCCGGGCGGACTAGCGGGTCATGGACGCAGTATTTT
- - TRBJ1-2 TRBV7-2 CASSSPPTRGDGYTF TGTGCCAGCAGTTCCCCCCCAACTCGAGGAGACGGCTACACCTTC
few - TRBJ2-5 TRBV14 CASSRYYGSGRTQETQYF TGTGCCAGCAGCCGTTATTACGGGTCGGGACGAACACAAGAGACCCAGTACTTC
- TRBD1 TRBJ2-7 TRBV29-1 CSVLGQAREQYF TGCAGCGTGTTGGGACAGGCTCGCGAGCAGTACTTC
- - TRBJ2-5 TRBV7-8 CASSQYGTQYF TGTGCCAGCAGTCAGTATGGGACCCAGTACTTC
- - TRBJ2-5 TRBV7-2 CASSSPWGGTQYF TGTGCCAGCAGCTCCCCCTGGGGAGGGACCCAGTACTTC
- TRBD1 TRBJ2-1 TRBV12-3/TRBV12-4 CASSSGQPNEQFF TGTGCCAGCAGTTCGGGACAGCCCAATGAGCAGTTCTTC
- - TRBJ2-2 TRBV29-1 CSGDISNTGKLFF TGCAGCGGGGACATTTCGAACACCGGGAAGCTGTTTTTT
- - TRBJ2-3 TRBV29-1 CSVDRTRPTDTQYF TGCAGCGTTGACCGGACTCGGCCCACAGATACGCAGTATTTT
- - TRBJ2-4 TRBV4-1 CASSQNNGAKNIQYF TGCGCCAGCAGCCAAAACAATGGGGCCAAAAACATTCAGTACTTC
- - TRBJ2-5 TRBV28 CASTSGDETQYF TGTGCCAGCACCTCGGGGGACGAGACCCAGTACTTC
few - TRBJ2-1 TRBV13 CAIPGKRSYNEQFF TGTGCCATACCAGGGAAGAGGTCCTACAATGAGCAGTTCTTC
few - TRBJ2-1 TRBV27 CASSQEDEQFF TGTGCCAGCAGTCAAGAGGATGAGCAGTTCTTC
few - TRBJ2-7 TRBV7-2 CASSAMGSSYEQYF TGTGCCAGCAGCGCCATGGGGAGCTCCTACGAGCAGTACTTC
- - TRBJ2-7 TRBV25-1 CASSETRDLYEQYF TGTGCCAGCAGTGAGACACGTGACTTATACGAGCAGTACTTC
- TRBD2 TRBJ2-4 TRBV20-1 CSASNLKAGLYKNIQYF TGCAGTGCTAGCAATCTGAAAGCGGGGCTATACAAAAACATTCAGTACTTC
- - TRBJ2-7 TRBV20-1 CSASRGPPPYEQYF TGCAGTGCGTCTCGGGGTCCGCCCCCGTACGAGCAGTACTTC
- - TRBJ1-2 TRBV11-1 CASSRSRGSSYTF TGTGCCAGCAGCCGATCCAGGGGATCTAGCTACACCTTC
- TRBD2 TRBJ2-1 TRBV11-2 CTSSLSAGEYNEQFF TGTACCAGCAGCTTATCAGCGGGGGAGTACAATGAGCAGTTCTTC